This T cell receptor (beta chain) was identified during a study of T cell repertoires in cytomegalovirus infection. Germline V CDR1 and CDR2: SGHTA, FQGNSA. V lost 2 bases, J lost 10 bases, and 10 bases stayed unmatched. This CDR3 spans 16 amino acids. The study, taken as a whole, reports: In two of eight donors, the top clonotype was HLA-C-restricted CMV-specific.

There are many counts of this clonotype. Its antigen remains unidentified. MiXCR, applied by TCRdb to the reads, yields one record per CDR3 protein. The sample has around 270,000 distinct CDR3 sequences; around 8.7% are singletons. J is TRBJ1-6 and V is TRBV7-2; 8 bases are a match to TRBD1. This TCR was recovered from a human donor in good health (CMV status not recorded). Some clones in this sample may be carry-over from other donors' samples. Material for sequencing was PBMCs. The CDR3 region is CASSLSGRTGRSPLHF. For the CDR3, the DNA is TGTGCCAGCAGCTTAAGCGGGAGGACAGGGCGCTCACCCCTCCACTTT.